The 20 T cell receptor beta chains given below trace back to one sample, sequenced in a study of technical replicates of blood from several donors. Data came from immunoSEQ multiplex PCR; TCRdb stores just in-frame clones and leaves some out. Seen here are 80,000 or so clones, roughly 96% observed once, and the top ten hold around 0.18%. Source material: T cells isolated from PBMCs. Receptors originate from a human donor in good health.

The genes are TRBV7-3 and TRBJ2-2; TRBD2 is a possible D gene (6 bases). Germline CDR1 is SGHTA and CDR2 is FQGTGA. The CDR3 is 14 residues long. Trimming removed 5 bases from V and 6 bases from J, with 13 bases in between. This chain's CDR3 is CASSPVLAAGELFF. CDR3 nucleotides: TGTGCCAGCAGCCCCGTACTAGCCGCCGGGGAGCTGTTTTTT.

This chain uses TRBV5-4 with TRBJ1-3; D might be TRBD1 (6 bases). Between the trimmed V and J ends, which lost 2 bases and 2 bases, there was a span of 17 bases. Germline CDR1 and CDR2: SGHNT and YYREEE (reference sequence). The CDR3 extends over 17 amino acids. The CDR3 here is CASSFGRTDQPGNTIYF. DNA for the CDR3: TGTGCCAGCAGCTTTGGTAGGACAGATCAACCTGGAAACACCATATATTTT.

The CDR3, as DNA: TGTGCCGTACTCGAACAGGGGAATGAGCAGTTCTTC. Translated: CAVLEQGNEQFF. The rearrangement uses TRBV5-4 and TRBJ2-1; 7 bases align to TRBD1. The CDR3 sequence is 12 residues long. Germline loops: CDR1 SGHNT, CDR2 YYREEE (reference sequence). With V trimmed by 10 bases and J by 7 bases, 8 bases remained unmatched.

V and J are TRBV5-1 and TRBJ2-3; D unclear. From germline, CDR1 is SGHRS and CDR2 YFSETQ. The ends were cut back, 3 bases at V and 0 bases at J, with 8 bases in the middle. The CDR3 sequence is 14 residues long. The CDR3 reads CASSSRASTDTQYF. CDR3 DNA sequence: TGCGCCAGCAGCTCCCGCGCTAGCACAGATACGCAGTATTTT.

The gene calls are TRBV10-2 and TRBJ1-1; D ambiguous. CDR1 and CDR2 from the germline V gene are WSHSY and SAAADI. V lost 6 bases to trimming and J lost 5 bases, with 10 bases between them. This CDR3 has 12 residues. The CDR3 reads CASRGRKTEAFF. The CDR3 DNA follows: TGCGCCAGCAGGGGGAGGAAAACTGAAGCTTTCTTT.

The V gene is TRBV10-3, the J gene TRBJ2-2; possible D gene TRBD1, 6 bases. Germline values: CDR1 ENHRY, CDR2 SYGVKD. The CDR3 loop spans 15 amino acids. Trimming took 6 bases from V and 5 from J, leaving 16 bases between them. The CDR3 DNA reads as TGTGCCATCAGAGAACAGGGTTCGGGTACCGGGGAGCTGTTTTTT. Amino acid sequence: CAIREQGSGTGELFF.

This chain links TRBV30 with TRBJ2-5; tentative D call: TRBD1 (6 bases). This CDR3 is built from 12 residues. CDR1 is GTSNPN and CDR2 is SVGIG in the germline V gene (reference sequence). V lost 2 bases and J 5 bases, leaving 9 bases between the germline ends. The CDR3 reads CAWSFGQETQYF. The CDR3, as DNA: TGTGCCTGGAGTTTTGGACAGGAGACCCAGTACTTC.

This clone was recorded only once. This sequence joins TRBV25-1 and TRBJ2-3; possible D gene TRBD1, 6 bases. CDR1 is MGHDK and CDR2 is SYGVNS in the germline V gene. The V end lost 7 bases, the J end lost 11 bases, and 10 bases lay between the germline ends. The CDR3 has 10 amino acids. Here the CDR3 reads CASKRDKQYF. DNA of the CDR3: TGTGCCAGCAAACGGGACAAGCAGTATTTT.

The chain employs TRBV5-1 and TRBJ2-1; TRBD2 agrees at 14 bases. The V segment lost 4 bases and the J segment 5 bases; nucleotides outside the gene matches: 5. Germline V CDR1 and CDR2: SGHRS, YFSETQ. The CDR3 runs to 16 residues. The CDR3 sequence is CASSTGTSGSNNEQFF. CDR3 nucleotides: TGCGCCAGCAGCACCGGGACTAGCGGGAGTAACAATGAGCAGTTCTTC.

The V and J genes are TRBV5-1 and TRBJ1-4; D uncertain. The CDR3 extends over 15 amino acids. V dropped 0 bases and J dropped 11 bases, with 17 bases sitting between them. Germline-derived CDR1 and CDR2 are SGHRS and YFSETQ. CDR3 amino acids: CASSLASQEGGKLFF. DNA of the CDR3: TGCGCCAGCAGCTTGGCCTCGCAGGAAGGTGGGAAACTGTTTTTT.

The chain is built from TRBV2 and TRBJ2-3; D possibly corresponds to TRBD2 (5 bases). The CDR3 extends over 14 amino acids. Trimming left V 11 bases short and J 1 base short, with 16 bases between. Germline values: CDR1 SNHLY, CDR2 FYNNEI. The DNA of the CDR3 is TGTGCCGCCAAAGGAGGCTCTGGCACAGATACGCAGTATTTT. This codes for CAAKGGSGTDTQYF. Together with reference TRBV2 and TRBJ2-3, the CDR3 gives the full variable domain: EPEVTQTPSHQVTQMGQEVILRCVPISNHLYFYWYRQILGQKVEFLVSFYNNEISEKSEIFDDQFSVERPDGSNFTLKIRSTKLEDSAMYFCAAKGGSGTDTQYFGPGTRLTVL.

The chain joins TRBV12-5 to TRBJ1-5, with 7 bases fitting TRBD1. The V gene's germline CDR1 is LGHNT and CDR2 FRNRAP. With V trimmed by 6 bases and J by 2 bases, 13 bases remained unmatched. The CDR3 is 17 amino acids. As DNA, the CDR3 is TGTGCTAGTGGGGTAGACAGGGCTTGGGAAGGCAATCAGCCCCAGCATTTT. It yields the protein CASGVDRAWEGNQPQHF. The entire variable domain, with the rest obtained from reference TRBV12-5 and TRBJ1-5, is as follows: DARVTQTPRHKVTEMGQEVTMRCQPILGHNTVFWYRQTMMQGLELLAYFRNRAPLDDSGMPKDRFSAEMPDATLATLKIQPSEPRDSAVYFCASGVDRAWEGNQPQHFGDGTRLSIL.

The V and J genes are TRBV5-4 and TRBJ1-2; 7 bases align to TRBD1. The CDR3 has 20 residues. From germline, CDR1 is SGHNT and CDR2 YYREEE (reference sequence). Trimming took 4 bases from V and 3 from J; bases not matched to a gene: 24. CDR3 bases: TGTGCCAGCAGCCCCTCCGAGGCACTTCGACAGGGTTCCTTTGACTATGGCTACACCTTC. Protein product: CASSPSEALRQGSFDYGYTF. The whole variable domain, remainder taken from reference TRBV5-4 and TRBJ1-2, is ETGVTQSPTHLIKTRGQQVTLRCSSQSGHNTVSWYQQALGQGPQFIFQYYREEENGRGNFPPRFSGLQFPNYSSELNVNALELDDSALYLCASSPSEALRQGSFDYGYTFGSGTRLTVV.

V usage is TRBV2 and J usage is TRBJ1-2; 7 bases are a match to TRBD1. The germline CDR1 and CDR2 sequences are SNHLY and FYNNEI. The length of the CDR3 is 13 residues. Germline trimming cut 4 bases from V and 4 bases from J; bases unmatched to any gene: 3. The CDR3 DNA sequence: TGTGCCAGCAGTGCTTGGGACAGCTATGGCTACACCTTC. It specifies CASSAWDSYGYTF.

The genes are TRBV4-1 and TRBJ2-7, with 8 bases that match TRBD2. CDR1 is MGHRA and CDR2 is YSYEKL in the germline V gene. This CDR3 spans 15 amino acids. Germline trimming cut 4 bases from V and 0 bases from J; bases unmatched to any gene: 5. The CDR3 nucleotides read TGCGCCAGCAGCCCGGGAGGGTCCAGCTCCTACGAGCAGTACTTC. Its translation is CASSPGGSSSYEQYF.

The chain recombines TRBV28 with TRBJ2-3, with D uncertain. Trimming left V 6 bases short and J 6 bases short, with 16 bases between. Per germline, CDR1 MDHEN and CDR2 SYDVKM. This CDR3 is built from 14 residues. CDR3 amino acids: CASRSLSRADTQYF. The DNA for the CDR3 is TGTGCCAGCAGATCGCTATCGCGCGCCGATACGCAGTATTTT. The full variable domain, with the rest looked up from reference TRBV28 and TRBJ2-3, is DVKVTQSSRYLVKRTGEKVFLECVQDMDHENMFWYRQDPGLGLRLIYFSYDVKMKEKGDIPEGYSVSREKKERFSLILESASTNQTSMYLCASRSLSRADTQYFGPGTRLTVL.

The chain recombines TRBV6-5 with TRBJ1-1; a possible D gene is TRBD1 (5 bases). Germline V lookup: CDR1 MNHEY, CDR2 SVGAGI. This CDR3 has 14 residues. V lost 7 bases and J 6 bases, leaving 18 bases between the germline ends. The CDR3: CASMSQGGGAEAFF. As DNA, the CDR3 is TGTGCCAGCATGTCCCAGGGTGGGGGGGCTGAAGCTTTCTTT.

J is TRBJ2-7 and V is TRBV28, with 8 bases matching TRBD1. The V gene end was trimmed by 8 bases and the J gene end by 2 bases; junction bases not matched to a gene: 11. From germline, CDR1 is MDHEN and CDR2 SYDVKM. This CDR3 is 15 amino acids long. The DNA of the CDR3 is TGTGCCAGCGAGGAGCCGGGACAGGATGCCTACGAGCAGTACTTC. It specifies CASEEPGQDAYEQYF.

The gene calls are TRBV10-3 and TRBJ2-5; no reliable D call. This CDR3 region has 19 residues. V was cut by 0 bases and J by 1 base, with 21 bases left in between. CDR1 and CDR2 from the germline V gene are ENHRY and SYGVKD. CDR3 residues: CAISESPLDPAATQETQYF. DNA of the CDR3: TGTGCCATCAGTGAGTCGCCCCTAGACCCAGCAGCAACCCAAGAGACCCAGTACTTC.

The chain carries TRBV7-9 and TRBJ2-1; D is possibly TRBD1 (5 bases). Trimming removed 8 bases from V and 5 bases from J, with 13 bases in between. Germline-derived CDR1 and CDR2 are SEHNR and FQNEAQ (reference sequence). The CDR3 runs to 13 residues. In DNA, the CDR3 is TGTGCCAGCCAGGGTTCCCGGGACAATGAGCAGTTCTTC. It encodes CASQGSRDNEQFF. The entire variable domain, with the rest obtained from reference TRBV7-9 and TRBJ2-1, is as follows: DTGVSQNPRHKITKRGQNVTFRCDPISEHNRLYWYRQTLGQGPEFLTYFQNEAQLEKSRLLSDRFSAERPKGSFSTLEIQRTEQGDSAMYLCASQGSRDNEQFFGPGTRLTVL.